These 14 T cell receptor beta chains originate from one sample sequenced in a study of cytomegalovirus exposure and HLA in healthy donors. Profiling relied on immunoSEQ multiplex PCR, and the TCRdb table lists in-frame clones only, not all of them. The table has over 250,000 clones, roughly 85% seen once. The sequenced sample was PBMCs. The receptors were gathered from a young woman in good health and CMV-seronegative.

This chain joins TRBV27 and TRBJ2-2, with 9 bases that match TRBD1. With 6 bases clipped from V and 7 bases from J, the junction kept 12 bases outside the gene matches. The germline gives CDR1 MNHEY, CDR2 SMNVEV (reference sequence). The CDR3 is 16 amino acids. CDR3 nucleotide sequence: TGTGCCAGCAGACGGCGTGGACAGGGGATCTTCGGGGAGCTGTTTTTT. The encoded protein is CASRRRGQGIFGELFF.

This CDR3 reads CSVTGSKNLHEQFF. The CDR3 coding sequence is TGCAGCGTTACCGGGTCTAAAAACCTCCATGAGCAGTTCTTC. The V and J genes are TRBV29-1 and TRBJ2-1, with unresolved D. The CDR3 is 14 amino acids. Germline CDR1 SQVTM, CDR2 ANQGSEA. Trimming shortened V by 5 bases and J by 8 bases, and 19 bases separated the two germline ends.

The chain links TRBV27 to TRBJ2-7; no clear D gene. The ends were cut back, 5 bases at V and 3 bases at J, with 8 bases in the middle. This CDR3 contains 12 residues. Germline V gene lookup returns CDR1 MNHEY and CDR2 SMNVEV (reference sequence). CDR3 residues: CASSPLVYEQYF. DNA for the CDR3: TGTGCCAGCAGTCCCCTAGTCTACGAGCAGTACTTC.

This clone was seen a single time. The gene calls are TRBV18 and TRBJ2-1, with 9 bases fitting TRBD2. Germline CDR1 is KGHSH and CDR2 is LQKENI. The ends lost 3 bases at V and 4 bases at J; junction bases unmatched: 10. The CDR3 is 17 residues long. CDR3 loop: CASSPFLAGERYNEQFF. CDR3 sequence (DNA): TGTGCCAGCTCACCGTTCTTAGCGGGAGAAAGGTACAATGAGCAGTTCTTC.

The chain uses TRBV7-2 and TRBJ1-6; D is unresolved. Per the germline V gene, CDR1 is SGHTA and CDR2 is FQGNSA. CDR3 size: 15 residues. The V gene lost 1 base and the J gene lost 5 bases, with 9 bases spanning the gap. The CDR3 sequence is CASSLGSPDNSPLHF. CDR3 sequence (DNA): TGTGCCAGCAGCTTAGGATCGCCGGATAATTCACCCCTCCACTTT.

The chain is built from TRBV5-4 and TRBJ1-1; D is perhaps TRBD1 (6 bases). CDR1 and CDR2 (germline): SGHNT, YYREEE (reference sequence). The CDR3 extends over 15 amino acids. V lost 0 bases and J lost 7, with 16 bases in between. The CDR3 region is CASSLEGEGTSEAFF. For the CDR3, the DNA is TGTGCCAGCAGCTTGGAAGGGGAGGGGACAAGTGAAGCTTTCTTT.

CDR3 in DNA: TGCGCCAGCAGCGCGGGGACAGGTTCGAACACTGAAGCTTTCTTT. It specifies CASSAGTGSNTEAFF. The chain has TRBV4-1 and TRBJ1-1; 8 bases are a match to TRBD1. There are 15 residues in the CDR3. V trimming: 5 bases; J trimming: 1 base; junction bases outside the gene matches: 6. Germline values: CDR1 MGHRA, CDR2 YSYEKL.

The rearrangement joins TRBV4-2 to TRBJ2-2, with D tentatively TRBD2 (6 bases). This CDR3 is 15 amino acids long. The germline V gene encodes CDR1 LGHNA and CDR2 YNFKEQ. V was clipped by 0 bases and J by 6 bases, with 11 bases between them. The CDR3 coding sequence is TGTGCCAGCAGCCAAGAAGGACTACCCTCCGGGGAGCTGTTTTTT. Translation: CASSQEGLPSGELFF.

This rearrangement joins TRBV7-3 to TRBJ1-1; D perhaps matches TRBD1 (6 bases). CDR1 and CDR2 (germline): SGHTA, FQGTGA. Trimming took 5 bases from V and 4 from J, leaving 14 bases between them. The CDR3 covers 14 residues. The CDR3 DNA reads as TGTGCCAGCAGCCCAACAGGGTATGGCACTGAAGCTTTCTTT. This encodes CASSPTGYGTEAFF. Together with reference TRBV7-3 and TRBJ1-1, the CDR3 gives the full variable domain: GAGVSQTPSNKVTEKGKYVELRCDPISGHTALYWYRQSLGQGPEFLIYFQGTGAADDSGLPNDRFFAVRPEGSVSTLKIQRTERGDSAVYLCASSPTGYGTEAFFGQGTRLTVV.

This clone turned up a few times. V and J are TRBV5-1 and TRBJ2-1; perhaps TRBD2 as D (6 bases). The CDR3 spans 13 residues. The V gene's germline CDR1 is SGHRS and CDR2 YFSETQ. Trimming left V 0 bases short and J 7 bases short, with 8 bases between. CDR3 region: CASSLGRVNEQFF. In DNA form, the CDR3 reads TGCGCCAGCAGCTTGGGGAGGGTGAATGAGCAGTTCTTC.

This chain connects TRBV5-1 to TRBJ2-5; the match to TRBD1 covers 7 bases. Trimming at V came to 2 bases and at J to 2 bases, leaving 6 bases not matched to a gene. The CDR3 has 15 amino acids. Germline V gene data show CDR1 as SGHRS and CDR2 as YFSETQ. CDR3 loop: CASSLTPGQQETQYF. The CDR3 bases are TGCGCCAGCAGCTTAACTCCGGGACAGCAAGAGACCCAGTACTTC.

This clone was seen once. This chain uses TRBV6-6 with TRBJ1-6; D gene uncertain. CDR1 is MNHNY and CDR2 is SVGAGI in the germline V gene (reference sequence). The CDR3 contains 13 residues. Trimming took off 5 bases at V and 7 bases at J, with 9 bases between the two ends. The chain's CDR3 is CASSEVRNSPLHF. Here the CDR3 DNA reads TGTGCCAGCAGTGAGGTGCGGAATTCACCCCTCCACTTT.

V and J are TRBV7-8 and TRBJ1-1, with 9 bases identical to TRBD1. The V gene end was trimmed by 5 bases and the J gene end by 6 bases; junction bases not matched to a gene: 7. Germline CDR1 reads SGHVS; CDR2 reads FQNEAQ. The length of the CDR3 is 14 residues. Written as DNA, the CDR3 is TGTGCCAGCAGCCGTCGACAGGGGGGAGCTGAAGCTTTCTTT. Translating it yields CASSRRQGGAEAFF.

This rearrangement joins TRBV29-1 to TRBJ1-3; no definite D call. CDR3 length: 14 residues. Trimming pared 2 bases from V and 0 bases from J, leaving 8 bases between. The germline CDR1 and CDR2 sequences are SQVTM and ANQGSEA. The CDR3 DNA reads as TGCAGCGTTGAACAACGGGGCTCTGGAAACACCATATATTTT. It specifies CSVEQRGSGNTIYF.